The TCR beta chain under discussion was sequenced for a study of cytomegalovirus exposure and HLA in healthy donors. Broader study findings: Researchers catalogued 164 TCR beta chains as cytomegalovirus-associated. In the roughly 120 validation repertoires, a later analysis found that first-cohort TCR clusters tended to co-occur. The classifier was said to identify cytomegalovirus status with high specificity and sensitivity.

Using immunoSEQ multiplex PCR, the repertoire was profiled, and TCRdb retains in-frame clones only, with some absent. The sample lists some 110,000 clones, approximately 88% occurring once. The V and J ends lost 8 bases and 1 base respectively, with 19 bases between them. Germline CDR1 and CDR2: MNHNY and SVGAGI (reference sequence). The CDR3 is 16 amino acids. Notes on this clone: The antigen is unknown.

The chain carries TRBV6-6 and TRBJ2-3; D is perhaps TRBD2 (6 bases). Material for sequencing was PBMCs. This TCR was sampled from a man between 18 and 35 years old in good health and CMV-seronegative. The CDR3 protein is CASSKSRESGTDTQYF. CDR3 nucleotide sequence: TGTGCCAGCTCAAAATCCCGGGAGTCTGGCACAGATACGCAGTATTTT.